The clone carrying this TCR beta chain was seen ten or more times. Antigen specificity is unknown. In patients chosen for sequencing, flow cytometry had shown CD8+CD57+ cell expansion. No therapy was given to patients before blood sampling. This entry comes from a study of CD8+CD57+ T cells in acquired aplastic anemia. Study background: Sorted CD4+ and CD8+ cells yielded DNA averaging around 3.2 ug.

The V gene lost 3 bases and the J gene lost 1 base, with 8 bases spanning the gap. The CDR3 loop spans 14 amino acids. Per the germline V gene, CDR1 is SGHDT and CDR2 is YYEEEE. TCR beta VDJ and CDR3 profiling used genomic DNA as template. TCRdb re-analysed the reads in MiXCR, keeping a single row per CDR3 protein. The sample shows under 200,000 distinct CDR3 sequences, 40% to 60% of them seen only once. Notes on the study in general: No significant patient-versus-control difference appeared in CD8+ Simpson's diversity. There were around 28 CD8+ CDR3 sequences that occurred in both patients and controls.

The chain is built from TRBV5-6 and TRBJ1-3; tentative D call: TRBD1 (5 bases). Material for sequencing was sorted CD4+, CD8+, or CD8+CD57+ T cells (not recorded which) from PBMCs. This TCR derives from a human donor with aplastic anemia. The DNA for the CDR3 is TGTGCCAGCAGCTCTGGGGCTTCTGGAAACACCATATATTTT. Its protein product is CASSSGASGNTIYF.